These T cell receptor beta chains were read from a single sample in a study of blood T cells in healthy people across ages. TCRdb recomputed calls from the 5' RACE reads with MiXCR, one row per CDR3 protein. The sample yields 1,300,000 or so distinct CDR3 sequences, 59% seen once. Sequencing was performed on blood. These receptors all come from a young man in good health. Both conserved end residues are part of each CDR3. A D gene is named only where the DNA matches it firmly. Clone size is shown for a subset of rows, as once, few, many or a class of expanded clone.

>TRBD2|TRBJ2-5|TRBV10-2|-
CASTSPRGQRGRYQETQYF
TGCGCCAGCACTAGTCCCCGGGGTCAGCGGGGAAGGTACCAAGAGACCCAGTACTTC
>-|TRBJ2-7|TRBV28|-
CASSFLGKAYEQYF
TGTGCCAGCAGTTTCCTAGGGAAGGCCTACGAGCAGTACTTC
>-|TRBJ2-5|TRBV11-2|-
CASSTEGVVGAVETQYF
TGTGCCAGCAGCACAGAGGGAGTCGTGGGGGCAGTAGAGACCCAGTACTTC
>-|TRBJ2-4|TRBV12-3/TRBV12-4|-
CAGSKGPATNEQYF
TGTGCCGGCTCGAAAGGTCCAGCCACCAATGAGCAGTACTTC
>-|TRBJ2-5|TRBV12-3/TRBV12-4|-
CASSLGTETQYF
TGTGCCAGCAGCTTAGGGACAGAGACCCAGTACTTC
>-|TRBJ2-1|TRBV27|-
CASSLEGGYSYNEQFF
TGTGCCAGCAGTTTAGAGGGGGGCTACTCCTACAATGAGCAGTTCTTC
>-|TRBJ1-2|TRBV7-9|-
CASSLGDGVYGYTF
TGTGCCAGCAGCTTAGGGGACGGCGTTTATGGCTACACCTTC
>TRBD1|TRBJ2-7|TRBV12-3/TRBV12-4|once
CASLQGQGNNEQYF
TGTGCCAGTCTCCAGGGACAGGGTAACAATGAGCAGTACTTC
>TRBD2|TRBJ2-3|TRBV2|once
CASRAGDGDTQYF
TGTGCCAGCAGGGCGGGGGATGGGGATACGCAGTATTTT
>-|TRBJ1-2|TRBV5-6|-
CASSWYQGNGYTF
TGTGCCAGCAGCTGGTATCAGGGGAATGGCTACACCTTC
>-|TRBJ1-1|TRBV29-1|-
CSVEVSSNTEAFF
TGCAGCGTTGAAGTGTCGTCCAACACTGAAGCTTTCTTT
>-|TRBJ1-5|TRBV4-1|few
CASSQEGVQPQHF
TGCGCCAGCAGCCAAGAGGGGGTACAGCCCCAGCATTTT
>-|TRBJ2-7|TRBV3-1|-
CASSQENNYEQYF
TGTGCCAGCAGCCAAGAGAACAACTACGAGCAGTACTTC
>-|TRBJ1-2|TRBV12-3/TRBV12-4|few
CASSFTRTHYGYTF
TGTGCCAGCAGTTTTACCAGGACACACTATGGCTACACCTTC
>-|TRBJ1-6|TRBV7-9|-
CASSLGGKESSYNSPLHF
TGTGCCAGCAGCTTGGGTGGGAAAGAAAGCTCCTATAATTCACCCCTCCACTTT
>-|TRBJ2-7|TRBV2|-
CASSETVSTGEQYF
TGTGCCAGCAGTGAAACCGTGAGCACGGGCGAGCAGTACTTC
>-|TRBJ2-1|TRBV11-2|-
CASSETRTGYNEQFF
TGTGCCAGCAGCGAGACTAGGACTGGCTACAATGAGCAGTTCTTC
>-|TRBJ2-7|TRBV20-1|few
CSASFGVVSYEQYF
TGCAGTGCTAGCTTTGGCGTCGTCTCCTACGAGCAGTACTTC
>-|TRBJ1-6|TRBV11-2|few
CASSLDRGSPLHF
TGTGCCAGCAGCTTAGACAGGGGCTCACCCCTCCACTTT
>TRBD1|TRBJ2-7|TRBV4-1|-
CASSHITGDPYEQYF
TGCGCCAGCAGCCACATCACAGGGGACCCCTACGAGCAGTACTTC
>TRBD2|TRBJ2-7|TRBV7-9|-
CASRAGYSYEQYF
TGTGCCAGCAGAGCGGGATACTCCTACGAGCAGTACTTC
>TRBD1|TRBJ2-1|TRBV29-1|few
CSVEDRQGAVNEQFF
TGCAGCGTTGAAGACCGACAGGGGGCGGTCAATGAGCAGTTCTTC
>-|TRBJ2-1|TRBV5-6|-
CASSFSGLTSYNEQFF
TGTGCCAGCAGCTTTTCGGGGTTGACATCCTACAATGAGCAGTTCTTC
>-|TRBJ2-3|TRBV5-5|-
CASSTPATDTQYF
TGTGCCAGCAGTACTCCAGCTACAGATACGCAGTATTTT
>-|TRBJ1-2|TRBV6-5|-
CASRYSTGYGYTF
TGTGCCAGCAGGTACTCAACGGGTTATGGCTACACCTTC
>-|TRBJ2-3|TRBV29-1|few
CSVGRPGNTDTQYF
TGCAGCGTTGGGCGCCCCGGGAACACAGATACGCAGTATTTT
>TRBD2|TRBJ2-5|TRBV7-6|few
CASKGLAGPKIAQYF
TGTGCCAGCAAGGGACTAGCGGGGCCCAAAATCGCCCAGTACTTC
>-|TRBJ1-1|TRBV27|-
CASSLGTGILGDTEAFF
TGTGCCAGCAGTTTAGGAACAGGGATTCTTGGGGACACTGAAGCTTTCTTT
>-|TRBJ2-2|TRBV24-1|-
CATSERGTTGELFF
TGTGCCACCAGTGAGCGTGGGACGACCGGGGAGCTGTTTTTT
>-|TRBJ2-5|TRBV5-1|-
CASSLGRRAETQYF
TGCGCCAGCAGCTTGGGAAGAAGGGCGGAGACCCAGTACTTC
>-|TRBJ2-3|TRBV18|-
CASSPPGRFRGRMADTQYF
TGTGCCAGCTCACCACCTGGAAGGTTCCGGGGACGAATGGCAGATACGCAGTATTTT
>TRBD2|TRBJ2-7|TRBV20-1|many
CSATTTGRETDEQYF
TGCAGTGCTACGACGACGGGGCGGGAGACGGACGAGCAGTACTTC
>TRBD1|TRBJ2-5|TRBV6-1|many
CASRRQGQETQYF
TGTGCCAGCAGGAGACAGGGTCAAGAGACCCAGTACTTC
>-|TRBJ2-3|TRBV20-1|few
CSAKRDGTDTQYF
TGCAGTGCAAAAAGGGACGGCACAGATACGCAGTATTTT
>-|TRBJ2-1|TRBV4-2|-
CASSQDPTGPSSYNEQFF
TGTGCCAGCAGCCAAGACCCGACAGGCCCGAGCTCCTACAATGAGCAGTTCTTC
>TRBD1|TRBJ2-1|TRBV6-2/TRBV6-3|-
CASRWGQGENEQFF
TGTGCCAGCCGCTGGGGACAGGGGGAAAATGAGCAGTTCTTC
>-|TRBJ2-1|TRBV4-1|-
CASSQVASYNEQFF
TGCGCCAGCAGCCAAGTGGCCTCCTACAATGAGCAGTTCTTC
>-|TRBJ1-2|TRBV4-2|few
CASSQEGGFYGYTF
TGTGCCAGCAGCCAAGAAGGGGGATTCTATGGCTACACCTTC
>-|TRBJ2-7|TRBV3-1|-
CASSQVLDEQYF
TGTGCCAGCAGCCAAGTACTGGACGAGCAGTACTTC
>-|TRBJ2-1|TRBV4-2|-
CASSQPFSGTTTYNEQFF
TGTGCCAGCAGCCAACCATTTTCCGGGACAACCACCTACAATGAGCAGTTCTTC
>-|TRBJ1-3|TRBV3-1|few
CASSQVLAGNTIYF
TGTGCCAGCAGCCAAGTCCTGGCTGGAAACACCATATATTTT
>TRBD1|TRBJ2-7|TRBV20-1|-
CSARDWDRGLGEQYF
TGCAGTGCTAGAGATTGGGACAGGGGTTTGGGCGAGCAGTACTTC
>-|TRBJ2-3|TRBV18|-
CASSPPGPNTDTQYF
TGTGCCAGCTCACCACCGGGACCAAACACAGATACGCAGTATTTT
>-|TRBJ2-2|TRBV3-1|-
CASSQVRSSRNTGELFF
TGTGCCAGCAGCCAAGTTAGAAGTTCCAGAAACACCGGGGAGCTGTTTTTT
>-|TRBJ2-1|TRBV10-3|-
CAIKGLAREQFF
TGTGCCATCAAGGGGCTGGCGCGTGAGCAGTTCTTC
>-|TRBJ1-1|TRBV10-2|-
CASLGGMNTEAFF
TGCGCCAGTCTAGGGGGGATGAACACTGAAGCTTTCTTT
>-|TRBJ2-3|TRBV27|-
CASSSPLKGNAQYF
TGTGCCAGCAGTTCGCCCCTAAAGGGGAATGCGCAGTATTTT
>-|TRBJ1-5|TRBV4-1|-
CASSQGWPDSNQPQHF
TGCGCCAGCAGCCAAGGATGGCCCGATAGCAATCAGCCCCAGCATTTT
>-|TRBJ2-2|TRBV6-6|-
CASSYSPSGHTTGELFF
TGTGCCAGCAGTTACTCGCCCTCGGGACACACCACCGGGGAGCTGTTTTTT
>-|TRBJ2-7|TRBV28|once
CASTPGWQTEQYF
TGTGCCAGCACCCCGGGTTGGCAGACCGAGCAGTACTTC
>TRBD1|TRBJ2-1|TRBV6-6|-
CASSYTDRNLGGVQFF
TGTGCCAGCAGTTACACGGACAGGAATCTCGGTGGTGTGCAGTTCTTC
>TRBD2|TRBJ2-1|TRBV7-2|-
CASSPVTSGFYNEQFF
TGTGCCAGCAGCCCGGTGACTAGCGGGTTTTACAATGAGCAGTTCTTC
>TRBD2|TRBJ2-1|TRBV29-1|few
CSSPRGSYNEQFF
TGCAGCTCGCCGCGGGGGTCCTACAATGAGCAGTTCTTC
>TRBD1|TRBJ2-2|TRBV7-9|-
CASTLSRGQGTGELFF
TGTGCCAGCACCCTGTCGAGGGGGCAGGGCACCGGGGAGCTGTTTTTT
>TRBD1|TRBJ2-1|TRBV27|-
CASSLRAVLGQGQSSYNEQFF
TGTGCCAGCAGTTTAAGGGCCGTGTTAGGACAGGGGCAAAGCTCCTACAATGAGCAGTTCTTC
>TRBD1|TRBJ2-3|TRBV6-4|-
CASSVDRGSADTQYF
TGTGCCAGCAGTGTCGACAGGGGGAGCGCGGATACGCAGTATTTT
>-|TRBJ2-5|TRBV3-1|-
CASDGVQETQYF
TGTGCCAGCGACGGGGTCCAAGAGACCCAGTACTTC
>-|TRBJ2-1|TRBV6-2/TRBV6-3|-
CVSSYTEGYNEQFF
TGTGTCAGCAGTTATACAGAAGGGTACAATGAGCAGTTCTTC
>-|TRBJ2-4|TRBV29-1|-
CSVEEIGTSPKNIQYF
TGCAGCGTTGAAGAAATCGGGACCTCGCCCAAAAACATTCAGTACTTC